The 5 T cell receptor beta chains reported below all come from one sample, sequenced in a study of cytomegalovirus exposure and HLA in healthy donors. PCR employed 60 Vbeta and 13 Jbeta primers. This table comes from immunoSEQ multiplex PCR, and its TCRdb copy is limited to in-frame clones, with some not included. The table has roughly 120,000 clones, over 60% seen once. Sample: PBMCs. The receptors here all came from a human donor in good health.

This clone has only one observation. The genes are TRBV10-1 and TRBJ2-1, with TRBD2 matching 12 bases. Trimming at V came to 3 bases and at J to 7 bases, leaving 4 bases not matched to a gene. The germline V gene has CDR1 WNHNN and CDR2 SYGVQD (reference sequence). The CDR3 sequence is 15 residues long. CDR3 DNA: TGCGCCAGCAGTGACTCGACTAGCGGGAGAAATGAGCAGTTCTTC. Protein: CASSDSTSGRNEQFF.

The rearrangement joins TRBV25-1 to TRBJ2-5; a possible D gene is TRBD1 (6 bases). Germline V gene data show CDR1 as MGHDK and CDR2 as SYGVNS. CDR3 length: 13 residues. V lost 8 bases and J lost 5, with 15 bases in between. In DNA, the CDR3 is TGTGCCAGCCAAATTGGGGGCGGGGAGACCCAGTACTTC. This gives the protein CASQIGGGETQYF.

This clone has just a few counts. The J gene is TRBJ2-7, the V gene TRBV5-1, with 8 bases identical to TRBD2. Germline values: CDR1 SGHRS, CDR2 YFSETQ. With 1 base clipped from V and 4 bases from J, the junction kept 7 bases outside the gene matches. The CDR3 extends over 15 amino acids. For the CDR3, the DNA is TGCGCCAGCAGCTTGCAAACGGGAGGGCCTTACGAGCAGTACTTC. This translates into CASSLQTGGPYEQYF.

The chain carries TRBV28 and TRBJ2-7; D might be TRBD1 (8 bases). From germline, CDR1 is MDHEN and CDR2 SYDVKM. This CDR3 is built from 15 residues. V was trimmed by 2 bases and J by 11 bases, leaving 22 bases between them. CDR3 DNA: TGTGCCAGCAGTTTAGGGGGGGCCAGGGGGCCCGTGAAGTACTTC. Residues: CASSLGGARGPVKYF.

V usage is TRBV29-1 and J usage is TRBJ2-7, with D perhaps matching TRBD2 (6 bases). The V gene lost 3 bases and the J gene lost 2 bases, with 17 bases spanning the gap. The CDR3 has 15 residues. Germline V gives CDR1 SQVTM, CDR2 ANQGSEA. The CDR3 protein is CSVDGGRSGTYEQYF. The CDR3 nucleotides read TGCAGCGTTGATGGAGGGAGGAGTGGTACCTACGAGCAGTACTTC.